These 13 T cell receptor beta chains share one sample of origin, sequenced in a study of cytomegalovirus exposure and HLA in healthy donors. PCR primers comprised 60 Vbeta and 13 Jbeta primers. The repertoire was sequenced with immunoSEQ multiplex PCR; TCRdb's copy has only in-frame clones and lacks some. The data show over 150,000 clones, around 78% seen once. Sequencing was carried out using PBMCs. The receptors shown here come from a woman aged 45-65 years in good health and CMV-seropositive.

The chain carries TRBV10-3 and TRBJ2-5, with 8 bases lining up with TRBD1. Unmatched junction bases numbered 11, after V lost 10 bases and J lost 4 bases. Germline V gives CDR1 ENHRY, CDR2 SYGVKD. The CDR3 sequence is 14 residues long. The CDR3 region is CATYKGRGPETQYF. CDR3 in DNA: TGTGCCACCTACAAAGGCAGGGGGCCAGAGACCCAGTACTTC.

The rearrangement links TRBV7-2 to TRBJ2-2, with D perhaps TRBD1 (6 bases). This CDR3 is 13 amino acids long. Trimming took 3 bases from V and 5 from J, leaving 7 bases between them. Germline V gene sequence: CDR1 SGHTA, CDR2 FQGNSA. The CDR3 nucleotides are TGTGCCAGCAGCTTGAGGGGGACCGGGGAGCTGTTTTTT. Its protein product is CASSLRGTGELFF. Variable domain in full (rest from reference TRBV7-2 and TRBJ2-2): GAGVSQSPSNKVTEKGKDVELRCDPISGHTALYWYRQSLGQGLEFLIYFQGNSAPDKSGLPSDRFSAERTGGSVSTLTIQRTQQEDSAVYLCASSLRGTGELFFGEGSRLTVL.

The J gene is TRBJ2-1, the V gene TRBV2, with 10 bases fitting TRBD2. CDR3 length: 14 amino acids. Germline trimming cut 7 bases from V and 2 bases from J; bases unmatched to any gene: 2. CDR1 is SNHLY and CDR2 is FYNNEI in the germline V gene. In nucleotides, the CDR3 is TGTGCCAGCACGACTAGCGGGCCCTACAATGAGCAGTTCTTC. This gives the protein CASTTSGPYNEQFF.

Concerning this clone: One end of the junction does not line up with germline, which may come from a read error. The CDR3: CSSSLPVGMGQGNYEQYF. In nucleotides, the CDR3 is TGTTCCAGCAGCTTACCTGTTGGAATGGGACAGGGCAACTACGAGCAGTACTTC. The rearrangement uses TRBV7-9 and TRBJ2-7; 9 bases agree with TRBD1. From germline, CDR1 is SEHNR and CDR2 FQNEAQ (reference sequence). This CDR3 comprises 18 residues.

This clone was counted only a few times. CDR3: CASSLLGNSPLHF. As DNA, the CDR3 is TGTGCCAGCAGCTTACTCGGGAATTCACCCCTCCACTTT. The chain uses TRBV11-2 and TRBJ1-6, with D unresolved. There are 13 residues in the CDR3. Germline CDR1 is SGHAT and CDR2 is FQNNGV. Trimming pared 2 bases from V and 7 bases from J, leaving 6 bases between. Full variable domain (rest looked up from reference TRBV11-2 and TRBJ1-6): EAGVAQSPRYKIIEKRQSVAFWCNPISGHATLYWYQQILGQGPKLLIQFQNNGVVDDSQLPKDRFSAERLKGVDSTLKIQPAKLEDSAVYLCASSLLGNSPLHFGNGTRLTVT.

This clone showed up just a few times. The rearrangement links TRBV9 to TRBJ2-2; D is unclear. The CDR3 runs 14 residues. Trimming cost V 3 bases and J 4 bases, with 10 bases left between them. CDR1 is SGDLS and CDR2 is YYNGEE in the germline V gene. The CDR3 reads CASSAQLSTGELFF. CDR3 nucleotide sequence: TGTGCCAGCAGCGCCCAACTTTCCACCGGGGAGCTGTTTTTT.

The chain links TRBV7-3 to TRBJ1-6, with TRBD1 matching over 9 bases. After removal of 5 bases from V and 6 bases from J, the junction contained 5 bases not matched to a gene. The CDR3 extends over 15 amino acids. Looked up from germline, CDR1 is SGHTA and CDR2 is FQGTGA. This CDR3 reads CASSLTGGLNSPLHF. The CDR3 DNA is TGTGCCAGCAGCCTGACAGGGGGGCTTAATTCACCCCTCCACTTT.

The rearrangement joins TRBV6-1 to TRBJ2-7; the D is unclear. The germline V gene encodes CDR1 MNHNS and CDR2 SASEGT. The CDR3 has 12 residues. Trimming shortened V by 10 bases and J by 7 bases, and 17 bases separated the two germline ends. As DNA, the CDR3 is TGTGCCATCCGGGTCGACCCGGGTGAGCAGTACTTC. It is translated as CAIRVDPGEQYF.

The chain joins TRBV11-3 to TRBJ1-1; D gene ambiguous. The germline V gene encodes CDR1 SGHNT and CDR2 YENEEA. V lost 8 bases to trimming and J lost 2 bases, with 18 bases between them. CDR3 size: 15 residues. CDR3 amino acids: CASWVPFRSNTEAFF. In DNA form, the CDR3 reads TGTGCCAGCTGGGTGCCTTTTAGGAGCAACACTGAAGCTTTCTTT. Together with reference TRBV11-3 and TRBJ1-1, the CDR3 gives the full variable domain: EAGVVQSPRYKIIEKKQPVAFWCNPISGHNTLYWYLQNLGQGPELLIRYENEEAVDDSQLPKDRFSAERLKGVDSTLKIQPAELGDSAVYLCASWVPFRSNTEAFFGQGTRLTVV.

This chain uses TRBV9 with TRBJ2-1, with 8 nucleotides matching TRBD2. Germline V gives CDR1 SGDLS, CDR2 YYNGEE. Trimming cost V 3 bases and J 4 bases; bases outside gene matches: 18. The CDR3 sequence is 19 residues long. In DNA, the CDR3 is TGTGCCAGCAGCGGACGCCCCCGACTAGCGAGGGAGGGGTACAATGAGCAGTTCTTC. Translation: CASSGRPRLAREGYNEQFF. The whole variable domain, remainder taken from reference TRBV9 and TRBJ2-1, is DSGVTQTPKHLITATGQRVTLRCSPRSGDLSVYWYQQSLDQGLQFLIQYYNGEERAKGNILERFSAQQFPDLHSELNLSSLELGDSALYFCASSGRPRLAREGYNEQFFGPGTRLTVL.

This clone was counted only a few times. The chain joins TRBV5-4 to TRBJ2-1; 10 bases are a match to TRBD2. Unmatched junction bases numbered 7, after V lost 5 bases and J lost 8 bases. The CDR3 has 14 amino acids. Germline V gene data show CDR1 as SGHNT and CDR2 as YYREEE (reference sequence). This chain's CDR3 is CASSPGLAIDEQFF. For the CDR3, the DNA is TGTGCCAGCAGTCCGGGACTAGCGATCGATGAGCAGTTCTTC.

The chain uses TRBV13 and TRBJ2-3; weak D call: TRBD2 (7 bases). V was trimmed by 8 bases and J by 0 bases, leaving 18 bases between them. CDR3 length: 16 amino acids. Germline V gene sequence: CDR1 PRHDT, CDR2 FYEKMQ (reference sequence). CDR3 coding DNA: TGTGCCAGCGGAAGGGGGGGGTTTCTAAGCACAGATACGCAGTATTTT. Its translation: CASGRGGFLSTDTQYF. Using reference TRBV13 and TRBJ2-3 for the parts outside the CDR3, the full variable domain is AAGVIQSPRHLIKEKRETATLKCYPIPRHDTVYWYQQGPGQDPQFLISFYEKMQSDKGSIPDRFSAQQFSDYHSELNMSSLELGDSALYFCASGRGGFLSTDTQYFGPGTRLTVL.

V usage is TRBV7-6 and J usage is TRBJ1-4; D ambiguous. The CDR3 runs 15 residues. The germline V gene encodes CDR1 SGHVS and CDR2 FNYEAQ. V gave up 5 bases and J gave up 0 bases, with 10 bases separating them. CDR3 sequence: CASSQAPATNEKLFF. The CDR3 coding sequence is TGTGCCAGCAGCCAAGCACCCGCAACTAATGAAAAACTGTTTTTT.